This T cell receptor (beta chain) is from a study of blood T cell repertoires in COVID-19. Per the authors' pipeline: It was from reference gene primer amplification that nucleated cell counts were estimated. Sequenced by immunoSEQ multiplex PCR; TCRdb stores in-frame clones only, minus some. D and trimming come from the DNA, and the V and J calls and clone size come from that table. The sample shows 100,000 to 130,000 clones, under 95% of them seen only once. Sequenced material: peripheral blood. This receptor was obtained from a woman aged 25-40 years with acute or convalescent COVID-19.

DNA for the CDR3: TGTGCCAGTAGTATAGCTGGGGGGAGAGATGGCTACACCTTC. Translating it yields CASSIAGGRDGYTF. V usage is TRBV19 and J usage is TRBJ1-2; weak D call: TRBD1 (5 bases). Germline V gene sequence: CDR1 LNHDA, CDR2 SQIVND (reference sequence). V was shortened by 1 base and J by 6 bases, with 12 bases between the two germline ends. CDR3 length equals 14 residues.